This T cell receptor beta chain was found in a study of T cell changes during pregnancy in multiple sclerosis. TCRdb's table, derived via immunoSEQ multiplex PCR, lists solely in-frame clones and lacks some. The table includes 40,000 to 50,000 clones, approximately 94% detected once. Trimming cost V 5 bases and J 5 bases, with 17 bases left between them. CDR3 length: 15 amino acids. The germline V gene encodes CDR1 SEHNR and CDR2 FQNEAQ (reference sequence). This clonotype was obtained from a female donor with multiple sclerosis, enrolled in a pregnancy study. The chain links TRBV7-9 to TRBJ2-3; D is possibly TRBD1 (6 bases). The source material was CD4+ T cells from peripheral blood mononuclear cells, sampled in the third trimester of pregnancy. In DNA form, the CDR3 reads TGTGCCAGCAGCGCTGTGGCCAGGGGACGAGATACGCAGTATTTT. Its protein product is CASSAVARGRDTQYF.